This TCR beta chain was obtained from a study of identical twins. Study results and caveats: In zero-insertion analyses, partial confounding could arise from invariant MAIT and iNKT cells. Reduced insertions were recorded for abundant cord blood beta clonotypes, with no such pattern in memory repertoires.

Note on this clonotype: The antigen is undetermined.

Trimming left V 1 base short and J 0 bases short, with 8 bases between. This CDR3 has 15 amino acids. Template switching supplied a universal primer site; unique molecular identifiers were carried on the cDNA. TCRdb redid the calling of the 5' RACE reads with MiXCR, one entry per CDR3 protein. There are just under 550,000 distinct CDR3 sequences in the sample; nearly 15% occur only once, and roughly 0.46% lies in the top ten. Separately, the same data were catalogued under a study of yellow fever vaccine responses in identical twins.

The sample taken for sequencing was CD4+ T cells sorted from blood. The clonotype comes from a woman in her late teens or twenties in good health. The gene calls are TRBV12-3 or TRBV12-4 and TRBJ2-3; D call uncertain. The CDR3 DNA sequence: TGTGCCAGCAGTTTAGGGCGGTTAAGCACAGATACGCAGTATTTT. Encoded protein: CASSLGRLSTDTQYF.